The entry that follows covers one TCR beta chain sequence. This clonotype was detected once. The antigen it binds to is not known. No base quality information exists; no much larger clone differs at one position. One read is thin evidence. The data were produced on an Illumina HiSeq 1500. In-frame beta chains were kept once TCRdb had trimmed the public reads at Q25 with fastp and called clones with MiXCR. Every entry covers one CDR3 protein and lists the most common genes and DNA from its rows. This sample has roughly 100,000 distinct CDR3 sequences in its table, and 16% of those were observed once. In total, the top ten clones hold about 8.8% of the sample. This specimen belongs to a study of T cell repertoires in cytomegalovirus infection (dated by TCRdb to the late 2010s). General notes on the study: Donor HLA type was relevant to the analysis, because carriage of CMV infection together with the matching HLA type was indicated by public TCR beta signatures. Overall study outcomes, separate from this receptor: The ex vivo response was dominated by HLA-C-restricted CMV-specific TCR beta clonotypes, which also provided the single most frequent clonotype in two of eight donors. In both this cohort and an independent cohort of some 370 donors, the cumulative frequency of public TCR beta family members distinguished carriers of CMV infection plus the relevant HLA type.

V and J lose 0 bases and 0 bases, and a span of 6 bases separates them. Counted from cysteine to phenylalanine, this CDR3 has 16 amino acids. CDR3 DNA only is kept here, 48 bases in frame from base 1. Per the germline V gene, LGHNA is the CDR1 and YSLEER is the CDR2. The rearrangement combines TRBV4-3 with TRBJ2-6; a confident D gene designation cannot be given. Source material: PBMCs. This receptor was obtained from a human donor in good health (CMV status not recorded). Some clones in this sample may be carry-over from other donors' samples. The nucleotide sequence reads TGCGCCAGCAGCCAAGATAGCAGCTCTGGGGCCAACGTCCTGACTTTC. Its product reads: CASSQDSSSGANVLTF.